These T cell receptor beta chains were read from a single sample in a study of human T cells and chemical hapten exposure. TCRdb reanalysed the RACE reads using MiXCR and keeps one entry per CDR3 protein. The table records some 330,000 distinct CDR3 sequences, about 5% of them present only once. This specimen consisted of whole blood, obtained in connection with sensitization to the hapten diphenylcyclopropenone (DPC). These TCRs come from a young woman with alopecia areata. Some clones in this sample may be carry-over from other donors' samples. The CDR3 runs from the conserved cysteine through the conserved F or W. Fields, in order: CDR3 protein, CDR3 DNA, J gene, clone size, V gene, D gene. D genes are given only for firm matches. Some rows mark clone size as missing; the rest say once, few, many or name a class of expanded clone.

CASSSKRGPTLYGYTF,TGCGCCAGCAGTTCAAAGAGGGGGCCGACCCTCTATGGCTACACCTTC,TRBJ1-2,many,TRBV4-3,TRBD1
CASSRTGRITDTQYF,TGTGCCAGCAGCCGGACAGGGAGAATCACAGATACGCAGTATTTT,TRBJ2-3,.,TRBV12-3/TRBV12-4,TRBD1
CASSLGAGLGETQYF,TGTGCCAGCAGCTTAGGGGCCGGACTTGGAGAGACCCAGTACTTC,TRBJ2-5,many,TRBV7-3,.
CASRWSQGGQPQHF,TGTGCCAGCAGATGGAGCCAGGGGGGTCAGCCCCAGCATTTT,TRBJ1-5,few,TRBV12-3/TRBV12-4,TRBD1
CSAGLEQRAAQYF,TGCAGCGCCGGACTTGAACAGCGCGCGGCCCAGTACTTC,TRBJ2-5,many,TRBV29-1,.
CASSLRDRYTEAFF,TGTGCCAGCAGCTTGCGGGACAGGTACACTGAAGCTTTCTTT,TRBJ1-1,many,TRBV7-2,TRBD1
CASSQTGDVIIFYGYTF,TGTGCCAGCAGCCAAACAGGGGATGTCATAATATTCTATGGCTACACCTTC,TRBJ1-2,many,TRBV7-9,TRBD1
CASSSAGEAKNIQYF,TGTGCCAGCAGTTCGGCAGGGGAAGCCAAAAACATTCAGTACTTC,TRBJ2-4,many,TRBV28,.
CAISEIHTLNNYGYTF,TGTGCCATCAGTGAGATCCATACACTCAATAACTATGGCTACACCTTC,TRBJ1-2,many,TRBV10-3,.
CASSYSGLGVNEQFF,TGTGCCAGCAGTTACTCGGGTCTAGGGGTTAATGAGCAGTTCTTC,TRBJ2-1,many,TRBV6-6,.
CASSLDPGQGGADTQYF,TGTGCCAGCAGCTTGGATCCCGGACAGGGTGGAGCAGATACGCAGTATTTT,TRBJ2-3,many,TRBV5-6,TRBD1
CASSPSVTAGELFF,TGTGCTAGCAGCCCGTCCGTCACGGCCGGGGAGCTGTTTTTT,TRBJ2-2,many,TRBV7-7,.
CASRYDRSLEAFF,TGTGCCAGCAGATATGACAGGTCCCTTGAAGCTTTCTTT,TRBJ1-1,.,TRBV7-2,.
CASTRQVLRGYTF,TGTGCCAGCACCAGACAGGTGCTTCGTGGCTACACCTTC,TRBJ1-2,.,TRBV7-2,.
CASSFSGVAYGYTF,TGTGCCAGCAGTTTTTCAGGGGTTGCCTATGGCTACACCTTC,TRBJ1-2,.,TRBV6-5,.
CAISESTLAGLHYGYTF,TGTGCCATCAGTGAGTCCACCCTTGCAGGGCTCCACTATGGCTACACCTTC,TRBJ1-2,.,TRBV10-3,.
CSARLGDSLADTQYF,TGCAGTGCTAGACTAGGGGACTCGCTTGCGGATACGCAGTATTTT,TRBJ2-3,few,TRBV20-1,.
CASLPYEGSEAFF,TGTGCCAGCCTACCCTACGAGGGATCTGAAGCTTTCTTT,TRBJ1-1,many,TRBV12-3/TRBV12-4,.
CASSREGHSGGASTDTQYF,TGTGCCAGCAGCCGGGAAGGACATAGCGGGGGGGCTAGCACAGATACGCAGTATTTT,TRBJ2-3,many,TRBV4-2,TRBD2
CASGLRRQGALNYGYTF,TGTGCCAGCGGATTAAGGAGACAGGGCGCACTTAACTATGGCTACACCTTC,TRBJ1-2,.,TRBV12-3/TRBV12-4,TRBD1
CASSYAASGAYYNEQFF,TGTGCCAGCAGTTACGCGGCTAGCGGGGCCTACTACAATGAGCAGTTCTTC,TRBJ2-1,few,TRBV6-2/TRBV6-3,TRBD2
CSAAGRGSYEQYF,TGCAGCGCCGCTGGGAGGGGATCCTACGAGCAGTACTTC,TRBJ2-7,few,TRBV29-1,TRBD2
CASSQAGDGANVLTF,TGTGCCAGCAGCCAAGCGGGGGATGGGGCCAACGTCCTGACTTTC,TRBJ2-6,.,TRBV3-1,.
CASSHPLAGLSLNYNEQFF,TGTGCCAGCAGCCACCCCTTGGCGGGGTTATCACTAAACTACAATGAGCAGTTCTTC,TRBJ2-1,few,TRBV14,.
CASSLYGNSPLHF,TGTGCCAGCAGCTTGTACGGGAATTCACCCCTCCACTTT,TRBJ1-6,many,TRBV5-6,.
CASRLTTNEKLFF,TGTGCCAGCAGGCTTACAACTAATGAAAAACTGTTTTTT,TRBJ1-4,many,TRBV27,.
CASSVIGQGSWDTEAFF,TGTGCCAGCAGCGTTATTGGACAGGGGTCCTGGGACACTGAAGCTTTCTTT,TRBJ1-1,few,TRBV27,TRBD1
CASSSAPVGNSPLHF,TGTGCCAGCAGCTCCGCCCCGGTGGGAAATTCACCCCTCCACTTT,TRBJ1-6,.,TRBV7-9,.
CASNPSGGVGDEQYF,TGTGCCAGCAACCCTAGCGGAGGGGTCGGGGACGAGCAGTACTTC,TRBJ2-7,many,TRBV6-5,TRBD2
CASSQGYGGAGDEQFF,TGCGCCAGCAGCCAAGGTTACGGGGGGGCCGGAGATGAGCAGTTCTTC,TRBJ2-1,few,TRBV4-3,TRBD2
CSARLTDRATEAFF,TGCAGTGCTAGACTCACGGACAGGGCCACTGAAGCTTTCTTT,TRBJ1-1,.,TRBV20-1,TRBD1
CASSFLPGGSNIQYF,TGCGCCAGCAGCTTTTTGCCGGGGGGAAGTAACATTCAGTACTTC,TRBJ2-4,few,TRBV5-1,TRBD2
CASSLGGGQLNTEAFF,TGCGCCAGCAGCTTGGGAGGCGGACAGTTGAACACTGAAGCTTTCTTT,TRBJ1-1,.,TRBV5-1,.
CASGLKISGANVLTF,TGTGCCAGCGGACTCAAAATCTCTGGGGCCAACGTCCTGACTTTC,TRBJ2-6,many,TRBV5-5,.
CASSTANQPQHF,TGTGCCAGCTCGACAGCAAATCAGCCCCAGCATTTT,TRBJ1-5,.,TRBV6-6,.
CASSFGQGTYNSPLHF,TGTGCCAGCAGCTTTGGACAGGGGACCTATAATTCACCCCTCCACTTT,TRBJ1-6,few,TRBV13,TRBD1
CSVADVDYEQYF,TGCAGCGTTGCGGACGTAGATTACGAGCAGTACTTC,TRBJ2-7,many,TRBV29-1,.
CASSFGGGSSGDTQYF,TGTGCCAGCAGTTTCGGCGGGGGATCAAGTGGAGATACGCAGTATTTT,TRBJ2-3,few,TRBV12-3/TRBV12-4,TRBD2
CASSWGQAGLNSPLHF,TGTGCCAGCAGTTGGGGACAGGCCGGGTTGAATTCACCCCTCCACTTT,TRBJ1-6,many,TRBV6-2/TRBV6-3,TRBD1
CASSYSEAGVRPVQFF,TGTGCCAGCAGTTACTCGGAGGCGGGGGTTCGCCCTGTTCAGTTCTTC,TRBJ2-1,.,TRBV6-2/TRBV6-3,TRBD2
CSARDTGELIAGGNEQYF,TGCAGTGCTAGAGACACCGGAGAATTAATAGCGGGGGGAAACGAGCAGTACTTC,TRBJ2-7,.,TRBV20-1,TRBD2
CASSHTTGVSPLHF,TGTGCCAGCAGCCACACCACAGGGGTCTCACCCCTCCACTTT,TRBJ1-6,many,TRBV7-8,TRBD1
CASAMQPGTGANNEQFF,TGTGCCAGTGCCATGCAGCCCGGGACAGGGGCTAACAATGAGCAGTTCTTC,TRBJ2-1,.,TRBV6-2/TRBV6-3,TRBD1
CASRPGGNNEQFF,TGTGCCAGCAGACCCGGGGGAAACAATGAGCAGTTCTTC,TRBJ2-1,.,TRBV6-6,.
CASGTGVSYNEQFF,TGCGCCAGCGGGACAGGGGTCTCCTACAATGAGCAGTTCTTC,TRBJ2-1,.,TRBV5-1,TRBD1
CASSLDWTGNTEAFF,TGTGCCAGCAGCTTAGATTGGACGGGGAACACTGAAGCTTTCTTT,TRBJ1-1,many,TRBV7-2,.
CASSSQGEEYF,TGTGCCAGCAGTTCCCAGGGAGAGGAGTACTTC,TRBJ2-4,few,TRBV27,.
CSVVTAGNTIYF,TGCTCAGTCGTCACCGCTGGAAACACCATATATTTT,TRBJ1-3,few,TRBV29-1,.
CASSLDPGGLNQPQHF,TGTGCCAGCAGCTTAGATCCAGGGGGGTTGAATCAGCCCCAGCATTTT,TRBJ1-5,many,TRBV7-8,TRBD1
CASSRGPFRAFF,TGTGCCAGCAGCCGGGGGCCCTTTAGAGCTTTCTTT,TRBJ1-1,.,TRBV6-5,.
CASSYNPGANVLTF,TGTGCCAGCAGTTATAATCCTGGGGCCAACGTCCTGACTTTC,TRBJ2-6,.,TRBV6-6,.
CSASPSTGDLSYEQYF,TGCAGTGCTAGTCCCTCCACAGGGGATCTCTCCTACGAGCAGTACTTC,TRBJ2-7,few,TRBV20-1,TRBD1
CASSSPASEAFF,TGTGCCAGCAGCTCCCCGGCCAGTGAAGCTTTCTTT,TRBJ1-1,few,TRBV7-9,.
CASESMENTEAFF,TGTGCCAGCGAATCAATGGAGAACACTGAAGCTTTCTTT,TRBJ1-1,.,TRBV2,.
CASSLNYLSPRNTEAFF,TGTGCCAGCAGCTTAAATTATCTTAGCCCGCGGAACACTGAAGCTTTCTTT,TRBJ1-1,few,TRBV11-2,.
CSASGRATETQYF,TGCAGTGCCTCGGGGAGGGCCACAGAGACCCAGTACTTC,TRBJ2-5,.,TRBV20-1,TRBD2
CASSPPKGANTEAFF,TGTGCCAGCTCACCACCGAAGGGGGCGAACACTGAAGCTTTCTTT,TRBJ1-1,many,TRBV18,TRBD1